Each of the 32 T cell receptor beta chains below was sequenced from the same sample in a study of shared clonotypes between healthy human individuals. Repertoires were generated with immunoSEQ multiplex PCR, while TCRdb's copy carries only in-frame clones and drops some. There are some 1.5 million clones in the sample; 96% occur only once, and 1.2% lies in the top ten. Material for sequencing was naive CD4+ T cells sorted from blood. Subset: CD45RA+ positively selected. These receptors came from a man aged 30-40 years in good health.

This rearrangement joins TRBV23-1 to TRBJ2-1; 7 nucleotides agree with TRBD2. TRBV23-1 belongs to the ORF category, with a function that is uncertain. The J segment lost 2 bases and the V segment lost 3 bases, leaving 13 bases of the junction unmatched. CDR3 length: 18 residues. The CDR3 region is CASSQFCGTKPPYNEQFF. In DNA, the CDR3 is TGCGCCAGCAGTCAGTTTTGCGGGACTAAGCCCCCCTACAATGAGCAGTTCTTC.

CDR3: CASTTGDRGYTF. The CDR3 DNA is TGTGCCAGCACGACAGGGGACCGTGGCTACACCTTC. The rearrangement uses TRBV28 and TRBJ1-2; 8 bases are shared with TRBD1. The trim removed 7 bases at V and 7 bases at J, leaving 5 bases unmatched. This CDR3 has 12 residues. Germline values: CDR1 MDHEN, CDR2 SYDVKM.

The V gene is TRBV18, the J gene TRBJ2-1, with TRBD2 identical over 7 bases. The ends lost 3 bases at V and 4 bases at J; junction bases unmatched: 6. Germline lookup yields CDR1 KGHSH and CDR2 LQKENI. The CDR3 is 15 residues long. The CDR3 nucleotides are TGTGCCAGCTCACCCACGCCGGGAGGTTACAATGAGCAGTTCTTC. As protein: CASSPTPGGYNEQFF.

The rearrangement joins TRBV6-5 to TRBJ2-2; D perhaps matches TRBD1 (5 bases). CDR1 and CDR2 (germline): MNHEY, SVGAGI. V gave up 6 bases and J gave up 0 bases, with 11 bases separating them. The CDR3 contains 15 residues. As DNA, the CDR3 is TGTGCCAGCAGGTGGGGCATCGCGAACACCGGGGAGCTGTTTTTT. It specifies CASRWGIANTGELFF.

This chain links TRBV7-9 with TRBJ2-7, with 11 bases identical to TRBD2. V was pared by 5 bases and J by 0 bases, with 3 bases of the junction left unmatched. Germline V lookup: CDR1 SEHNR, CDR2 FQNEAQ (reference sequence). The CDR3 length is 15 residues. CDR3 sequence: CASSRGLADSYEQYF. Written as DNA, the CDR3 is TGTGCCAGCAGCAGGGGACTAGCGGACTCCTACGAGCAGTACTTC.

The chain combines TRBV27 with TRBJ1-5; D is uncertain. CDR3 size: 14 residues. The V and J ends lost 8 bases and 4 bases respectively, with 15 bases between them. Germline V lookup: CDR1 MNHEY, CDR2 SMNVEV (reference sequence). CDR3 in amino acids: CASAEARRNQPQHF. CDR3 in DNA: TGTGCCAGCGCTGAAGCCAGGAGAAATCAGCCCCAGCATTTT.

The genes are TRBV19 and TRBJ2-1; D unclear. CDR1 LNHDA and CDR2 SQIVND come from the germline V gene (reference sequence). CDR3 size: 15 residues. V was shortened by 3 bases and J by 5 bases, with 14 bases between the two germline ends. The chain's CDR3 is CASSMVAPVNNEQFF. Here the CDR3 DNA reads TGTGCCAGTAGTATGGTGGCTCCCGTCAACAATGAGCAGTTCTTC.

The chain links TRBV5-1 to TRBJ1-4; TRBD1 aligns across 8 bases. From germline, CDR1 is SGHRS and CDR2 YFSETQ. This CDR3 spans 13 amino acids. Trimming at V came to 4 bases and at J to 5 bases, leaving 1 base not matched to a gene. CDR3 region: CASSRDRNEKLFF. CDR3 nucleotides: TGCGCCAGCAGCCGGGACAGGAATGAAAAACTGTTTTTT.

The CDR3 region is CASSFTTGISYNEQFF. CDR3 nucleotides: TGTGCCAGCAGCTTTACAACAGGGATCTCCTACAATGAGCAGTTCTTC. The chain carries TRBV7-6 and TRBJ2-1, with D perhaps TRBD1 (6 bases). CDR3 length equals 16 residues. Per germline, CDR1 SGHVS and CDR2 FNYEAQ. V was cut by 3 bases and J by 0 bases, with 12 bases left in between. Complete variable domain (other parts from reference TRBV7-6 and TRBJ2-1): GAGVSQSPRYKVTKRGQDVALRCDPISGHVSLYWYRQALGQGPEFLTYFNYEAQQDKSGLPNDRFSAERPEGSISTLTIQRTEQRDSAMYRCASSFTTGISYNEQFFGPGTRLTVL.

The chain combines TRBV7-9 with TRBJ2-3, with 10 bases aligning to TRBD2. Germline V lookup: CDR1 SEHNR, CDR2 FQNEAQ (reference sequence). This CDR3 region has 15 residues. Trimming cost V 1 base and J 5 bases; bases outside gene matches: 3. CDR3 bases: TGTGCCAGCAGCTTAGGGCTAGCGGGAGTAGATACGCAGTATTTT. Translating it yields CASSLGLAGVDTQYF.

The gene calls are TRBV29-1 and TRBJ1-2, with D uncertain. The CDR3 is 9 amino acids. V lost 6 bases and J lost 6, with 5 bases in between. Germline values: CDR1 SQVTM, CDR2 ANQGSEA. CDR3: CSVADGYTF. CDR3 nucleotides: TGCAGCGTGGCAGATGGCTACACCTTC.

On this clone itself: In the same sample, other DNA sequences code for this CDR3. The J gene is TRBJ1-3, the V gene TRBV6-5; unclear D gene. This CDR3 contains 14 residues. Germline CDR1 reads MNHEY; CDR2 reads SVGAGI. The ends were cut back, 0 bases at V and 4 bases at J, with 7 bases in the middle. CDR3 DNA: TGTGCCAGCAGTTACTCCAGGCTAGGAAACACCATATATTTT. Protein sequence: CASSYSRLGNTIYF.

CDR3 residues: CSAVDGGYTQYF. In nucleotides, the CDR3 is TGCAGCGCCGTTGATGGGGGCTATACGCAGTATTTT. J is TRBJ2-3 and V is TRBV29-1; maybe TRBD1 (6 bases). This CDR3 has 12 residues. Germline V lookup: CDR1 SQVTM, CDR2 ANQGSEA. The germline V and J ends were trimmed by 7 bases and 7 bases, with 15 bases remaining between them.

The chain has TRBV5-1 and TRBJ2-5, with D perhaps given as TRBD1 or TRBD2 (5 bases each). With 3 bases removed from V and 1 base from J, the gap between germline ends came to 13 bases. Looked up from germline, CDR1 is SGHRS and CDR2 is YFSETQ. This CDR3 is built from 15 residues. The CDR3 nucleotides read TGCGCCAGCAGCTCATACGGGACGGTCCAAGAGACCCAGTACTTC. Translated, it gives CASSSYGTVQETQYF.

The gene calls are TRBV7-2 and TRBJ2-5, with TRBD1 as a possible D gene (5 bases). The CDR3 totals 16 residues. V was shortened by 5 bases and J by 4 bases, with 20 bases between the two germline ends. Germline assignment: CDR1 SGHTA and CDR2 FQGNSA. In nucleotides, the CDR3 is TGTGCCAGCAGCCAAGAGATAAGGGGTTGGCGAGAGACCCAGTACTTC. Translation: CASSQEIRGWRETQYF.

This clone was counted between two and nine times. The V call is TRBV19, the J call TRBJ1-5; 10 positions agree with TRBD1. The CDR3 length is 13 residues. J gave up 4 bases and V 11 bases, and 5 bases lay outside the gene matches. From germline, CDR1 is LNHDA and CDR2 SQIVND (reference sequence). CDR3 nucleotides: TGTGCCTCCGCGGGACAGGGGAATCAGCCCCAGCATTTT. Its protein is CASAGQGNQPQHF.

J is TRBJ1-1 and V is TRBV5-8, with a weak D call TRBD1 (6 bases). Germline V CDR1 and CDR2: SGHTS, YDEGEE. This CDR3 spans 14 amino acids. Trimming took 1 base from V and 5 from J, leaving 12 bases between them. CDR3 DNA: TGTGCCAGCAGCTTGAGGTCAAGGGGGACTGAAGCTTTCTTT. Its translation is CASSLRSRGTEAFF.

The rearrangement joins TRBV28 to TRBJ1-2, with a weak D call TRBD1 (5 bases). The CDR3 totals 12 residues. V lost 5 bases and J 8 bases, leaving 12 bases between the germline ends. CDR1 is MDHEN, CDR2 SYDVKM, per germline. CDR3 amino acids: CASSPGGRGYTF. CDR3 in DNA: TGTGCCAGCAGTCCGGGGGGACGAGGCTACACCTTC.

V is TRBV28 and J is TRBJ1-1; TRBD1 matches at 8 bases. Germline CDR1 is MDHEN and CDR2 is SYDVKM. The CDR3 has 14 amino acids. The trim removed 4 bases at V and 6 bases at J, leaving 7 bases unmatched. CDR3 amino acids: CASSSAGGRPEAFF. The DNA for the CDR3 is TGTGCCAGCAGTTCCGCAGGGGGCAGACCTGAAGCTTTCTTT.

The CDR3 here is CASSSPGQGNNEQFF. The DNA for the CDR3 is TGTGCCAGCAGTTCCCCGGGACAGGGCAACAATGAGCAGTTCTTC. This sequence joins TRBV25-1 and TRBJ2-1; 9 bases align to TRBD1. The CDR3 loop spans 15 amino acids. The ends lost 5 bases at V and 5 bases at J; junction bases unmatched: 7. Germline CDR1 and CDR2: MGHDK and SYGVNS.

This rearrangement joins TRBV28 to TRBJ2-3; the match to TRBD2 covers 12 bases. This CDR3 spans 16 amino acids. Germline CDR1 and CDR2: MDHEN and SYDVKM. Losses at the gene ends were 3 bases for V and 2 bases for J; bases not matched to a gene: 3. CDR3 sequence: CASSFGLAGLTDTQYF. The CDR3 bases are TGTGCCAGCAGTTTCGGACTAGCGGGACTCACAGATACGCAGTATTTT.

The chain joins TRBV18 to TRBJ1-3; D ambiguous. In germline, CDR1 is KGHSH, CDR2 LQKENI. Trimming took 6 bases from V and 0 from J, leaving 12 bases between them. The CDR3 is 15 amino acids. CDR3 residues: CASSPIQSSGNTIYF. In nucleotides, the CDR3 is TGTGCCAGCTCTCCGATTCAAAGCTCTGGAAACACCATATATTTT.

J is TRBJ2-1 and V is TRBV6-1; D gene ambiguous. Germline V gene lookup returns CDR1 MNHNS and CDR2 SASEGT. Trimming removed 1 base from V and 3 bases from J, with 10 bases in between. The CDR3 consists of 15 residues. CDR3 loop: CASSEVPASYNEQFF. The DNA of the CDR3 is TGTGCCAGCAGTGAAGTTCCAGCGAGCTACAATGAGCAGTTCTTC.

As regards this clone: The identical CDR3 is also encoded by other nucleotide sequences in the sample. The chain employs TRBV6-5 and TRBJ1-2, with D perhaps matching TRBD1 (5 bases). Germline V gives CDR1 MNHEY, CDR2 SVGAGI. The CDR3 runs 13 residues. Trimming shortened V by 5 bases and J by 2 bases, and 9 bases separated the two germline ends. The CDR3 DNA is TGTGCCAGCAGTACCGACAGAAACTATGGCTACACCTTC. Translation: CASSTDRNYGYTF.

The chain is built from TRBV28 and TRBJ2-1; 9 bases match TRBD2. CDR1 is MDHEN, CDR2 SYDVKM, per germline. CDR3 length: 16 residues. V shed 5 bases and J 6 bases; nucleotides not matched to a gene: 11. CDR3 loop: CASSTPAGSGSNEQFF. In DNA form, the CDR3 reads TGTGCCAGCAGTACCCCGGCGGGTAGCGGGAGCAATGAGCAGTTCTTC.

The gene calls are TRBV5-1 and TRBJ2-1; D perhaps matches TRBD2 (6 bases). Germline lookup yields CDR1 SGHRS and CDR2 YFSETQ. The V and J ends lost 2 bases and 6 bases respectively, with 15 bases between them. The CDR3 runs to 15 residues. The DNA for the CDR3 is TGCGCCAGCAGCTTACTTACCGGGAGTGCCAATGAGCAGTTCTTC. Encoded protein: CASSLLTGSANEQFF.

The gene calls are TRBV6-5 and TRBJ1-1, with TRBD1 matching over 7 bases. The V gene's germline CDR1 is MNHEY and CDR2 SVGAGI. The CDR3 loop spans 12 amino acids. J lost 6 bases, V lost 6 bases, and 4 bases had no gene match. In DNA form, the CDR3 reads TGTGCCAGCAGCCACGACAGGGCTGAAGCTTTCTTT. Its protein is CASSHDRAEAFF.

The V gene is TRBV9, the J gene TRBJ1-2; D might be TRBD1 (6 bases). The germline gives CDR1 SGDLS, CDR2 YYNGEE. V was cut by 1 base and J by 0 bases, with 10 bases left in between. The CDR3 extends over 15 amino acids. For the CDR3, the DNA is TGTGCCAGCAGCGTATCGGGACAAGCTAACTATGGCTACACCTTC. This sequence encodes CASSVSGQANYGYTF.

The rearrangement joins TRBV10-1 to TRBJ2-1, with D perhaps being TRBD1 or TRBD2 (5 bases each). The V gene lost 8 bases and the J gene lost 6 bases, with 11 bases spanning the gap. This CDR3 is 12 amino acids long. Germline assignment: CDR1 WNHNN and CDR2 SYGVQD (reference sequence). The DNA of the CDR3 is TGCGCCAGCCCTTGGGGGACCAATGAGCAGTTCTTC. The encoded protein is CASPWGTNEQFF.

The V gene is TRBV9, the J gene TRBJ2-7, with TRBD2 matching 8 bases. CDR3 size: 18 residues. J lost 2 bases, V lost 1 base, and 14 bases had no gene match. Germline lookup yields CDR1 SGDLS and CDR2 YYNGEE. The CDR3 protein is CASSVSAGGTSVAYEQYF. CDR3 coding DNA: TGTGCCAGCAGCGTATCTGCGGGAGGTACTAGCGTTGCCTACGAGCAGTACTTC.

The chain has TRBV6-6 and TRBJ2-7; 9 bases map to TRBD2. Germline loops: CDR1 MNHNY, CDR2 SVGAGI (reference sequence). The CDR3 runs 15 residues. Germline trimming cut 2 bases from V and 3 bases from J; bases unmatched to any gene: 5. The CDR3 reads CASSYVPSGVYEQYF. The DNA of the CDR3 is TGTGCCAGCAGTTACGTCCCTAGCGGGGTCTACGAGCAGTACTTC.

This chain links TRBV7-9 with TRBJ1-4; a weak D match, TRBD1 (5 bases). CDR1 is SEHNR, CDR2 FQNEAQ, per germline (reference sequence). Trimming stripped 1 base from V and 7 bases from J, with 7 bases between. This CDR3 is built from 13 residues. DNA for the CDR3: TGTGCCAGCAGCTTAGAGGGGAGTGAAAAACTGTTTTTT. It specifies CASSLEGSEKLFF.